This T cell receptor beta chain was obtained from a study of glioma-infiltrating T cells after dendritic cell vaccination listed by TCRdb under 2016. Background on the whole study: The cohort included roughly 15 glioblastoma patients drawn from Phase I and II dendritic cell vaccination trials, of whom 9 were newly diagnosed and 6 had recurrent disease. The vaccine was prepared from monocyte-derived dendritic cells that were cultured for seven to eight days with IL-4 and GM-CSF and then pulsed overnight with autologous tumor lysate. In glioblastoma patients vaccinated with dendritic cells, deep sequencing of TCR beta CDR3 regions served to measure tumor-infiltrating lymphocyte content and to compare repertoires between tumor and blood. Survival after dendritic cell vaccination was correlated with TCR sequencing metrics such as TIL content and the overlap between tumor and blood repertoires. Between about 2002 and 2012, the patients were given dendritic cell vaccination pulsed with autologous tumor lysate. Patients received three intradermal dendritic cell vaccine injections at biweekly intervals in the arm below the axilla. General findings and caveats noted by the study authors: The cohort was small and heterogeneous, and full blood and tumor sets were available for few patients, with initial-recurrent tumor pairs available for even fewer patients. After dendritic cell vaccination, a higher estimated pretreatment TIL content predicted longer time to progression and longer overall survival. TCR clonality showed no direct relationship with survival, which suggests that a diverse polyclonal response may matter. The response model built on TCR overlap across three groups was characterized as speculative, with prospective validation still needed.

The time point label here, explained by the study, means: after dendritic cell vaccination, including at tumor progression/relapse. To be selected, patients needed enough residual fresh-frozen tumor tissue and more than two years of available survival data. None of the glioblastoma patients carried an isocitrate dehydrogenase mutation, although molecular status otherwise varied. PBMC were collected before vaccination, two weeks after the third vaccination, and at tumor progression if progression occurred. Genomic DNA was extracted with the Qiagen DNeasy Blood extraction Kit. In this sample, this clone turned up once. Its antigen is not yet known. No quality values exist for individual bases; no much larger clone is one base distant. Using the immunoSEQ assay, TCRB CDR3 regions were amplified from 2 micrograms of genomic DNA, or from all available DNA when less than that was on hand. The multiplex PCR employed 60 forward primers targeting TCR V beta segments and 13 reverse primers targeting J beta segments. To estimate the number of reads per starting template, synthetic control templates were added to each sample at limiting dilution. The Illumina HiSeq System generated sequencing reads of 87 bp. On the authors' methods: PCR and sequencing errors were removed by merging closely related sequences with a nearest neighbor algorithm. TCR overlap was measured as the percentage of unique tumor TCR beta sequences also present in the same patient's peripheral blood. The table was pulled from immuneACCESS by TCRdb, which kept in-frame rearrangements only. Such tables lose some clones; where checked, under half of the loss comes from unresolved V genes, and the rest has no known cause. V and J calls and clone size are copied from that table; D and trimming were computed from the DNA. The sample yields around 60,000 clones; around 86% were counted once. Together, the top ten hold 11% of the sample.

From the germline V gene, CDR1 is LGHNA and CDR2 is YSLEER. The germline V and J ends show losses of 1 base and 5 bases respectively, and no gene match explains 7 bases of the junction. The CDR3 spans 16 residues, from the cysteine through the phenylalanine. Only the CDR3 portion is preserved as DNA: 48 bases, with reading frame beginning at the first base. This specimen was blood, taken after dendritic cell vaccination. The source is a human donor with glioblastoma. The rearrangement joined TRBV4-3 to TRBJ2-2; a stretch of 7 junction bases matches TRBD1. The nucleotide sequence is TGCGCCAGCAGCCAAGTTCAAGGGGGCCGAACCGGGGAGCTGTTTTTT. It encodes CASSQVQGGRTGELFF.